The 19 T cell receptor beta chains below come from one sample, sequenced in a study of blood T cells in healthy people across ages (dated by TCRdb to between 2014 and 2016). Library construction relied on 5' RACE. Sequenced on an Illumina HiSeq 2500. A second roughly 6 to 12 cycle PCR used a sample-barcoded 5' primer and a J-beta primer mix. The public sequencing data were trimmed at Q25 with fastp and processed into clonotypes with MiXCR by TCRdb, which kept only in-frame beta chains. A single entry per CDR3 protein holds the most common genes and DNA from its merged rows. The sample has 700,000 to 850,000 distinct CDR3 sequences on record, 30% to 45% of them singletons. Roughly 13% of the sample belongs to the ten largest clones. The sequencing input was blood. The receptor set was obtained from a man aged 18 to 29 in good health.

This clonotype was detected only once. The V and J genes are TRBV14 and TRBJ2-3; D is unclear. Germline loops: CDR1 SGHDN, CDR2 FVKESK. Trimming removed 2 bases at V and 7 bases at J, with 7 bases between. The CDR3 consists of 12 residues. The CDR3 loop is CASSQNVNTQYF. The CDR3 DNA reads TGTGCCAGCAGCCAAAACGTGAATACGCAGTATTTT.

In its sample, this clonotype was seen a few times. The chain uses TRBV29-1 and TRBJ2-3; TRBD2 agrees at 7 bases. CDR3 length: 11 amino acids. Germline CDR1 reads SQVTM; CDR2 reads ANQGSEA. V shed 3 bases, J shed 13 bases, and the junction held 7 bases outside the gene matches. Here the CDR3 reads CSVENRLAEYF. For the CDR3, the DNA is TGCAGCGTTGAGAACAGACTAGCTGAGTATTTT.

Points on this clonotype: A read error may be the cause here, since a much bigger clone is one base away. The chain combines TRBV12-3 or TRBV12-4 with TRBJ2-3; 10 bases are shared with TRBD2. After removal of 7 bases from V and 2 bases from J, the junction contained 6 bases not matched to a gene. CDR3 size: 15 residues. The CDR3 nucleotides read TGTGCCAGCAACCTACTAGCGGGGACCACAGATACGCAGTATTTT. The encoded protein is CASNLLAGTTDTQYF.

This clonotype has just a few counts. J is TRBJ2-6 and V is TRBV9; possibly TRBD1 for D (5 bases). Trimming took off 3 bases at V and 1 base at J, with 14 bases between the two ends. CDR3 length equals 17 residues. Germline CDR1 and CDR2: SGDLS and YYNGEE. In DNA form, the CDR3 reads TGTGCCAGCAGCGCGCAACAGGATAGATCTGGGGCCAACGTCCTGACTTTC. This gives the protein CASSAQQDRSGANVLTF.

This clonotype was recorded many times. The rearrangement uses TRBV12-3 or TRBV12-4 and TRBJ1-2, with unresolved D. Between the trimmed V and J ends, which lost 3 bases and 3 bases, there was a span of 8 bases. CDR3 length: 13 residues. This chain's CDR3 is CASSFSRYYGYTF. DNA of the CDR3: TGTGCCAGCAGTTTTTCCAGGTACTATGGCTACACCTTC.

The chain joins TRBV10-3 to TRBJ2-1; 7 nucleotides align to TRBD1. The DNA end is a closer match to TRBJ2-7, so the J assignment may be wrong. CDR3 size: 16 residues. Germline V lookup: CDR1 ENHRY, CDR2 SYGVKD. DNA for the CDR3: TGTGCCATCAGTGAGTCGGCCAGGGGGAGAAACAATGAGCAGTACTTC. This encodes CAISESARGRNNEQYF.

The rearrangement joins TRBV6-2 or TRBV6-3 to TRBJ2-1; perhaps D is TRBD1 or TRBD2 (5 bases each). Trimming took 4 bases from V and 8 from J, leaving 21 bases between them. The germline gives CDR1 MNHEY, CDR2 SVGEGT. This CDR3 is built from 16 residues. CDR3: CASSSFPGRRGDEQFF. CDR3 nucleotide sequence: TGTGCCAGCAGTTCGTTTCCAGGGCGCCGGGGCGATGAGCAGTTCTTC.

The CDR3 region is CASSLGSRNEQFF. The CDR3 DNA reads TGTGCCAGCAGCTTGGGCTCCCGGAATGAGCAGTTCTTC. The chain uses TRBV9 and TRBJ2-1; D remains ambiguous. V lost 4 bases and J 7 bases, leaving 12 bases between the germline ends. The CDR3 is 13 amino acids. Germline CDR1 reads SGDLS; CDR2 reads YYNGEE.

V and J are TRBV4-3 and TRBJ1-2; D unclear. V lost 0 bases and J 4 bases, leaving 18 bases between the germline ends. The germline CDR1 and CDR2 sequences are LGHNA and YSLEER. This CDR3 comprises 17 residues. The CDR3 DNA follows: TGCGCCAGCAGCCAAGATCCGGTTGGAGGGTTGGGCTATGGCTACACCTTC. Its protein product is CASSQDPVGGLGYGYTF.

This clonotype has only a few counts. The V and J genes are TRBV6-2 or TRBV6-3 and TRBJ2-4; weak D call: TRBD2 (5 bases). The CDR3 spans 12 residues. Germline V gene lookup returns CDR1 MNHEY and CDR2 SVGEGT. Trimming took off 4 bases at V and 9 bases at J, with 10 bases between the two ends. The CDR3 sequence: CASSSIRGIQYF. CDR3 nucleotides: TGTGCCAGCAGTTCCATACGGGGCATTCAGTACTTC.

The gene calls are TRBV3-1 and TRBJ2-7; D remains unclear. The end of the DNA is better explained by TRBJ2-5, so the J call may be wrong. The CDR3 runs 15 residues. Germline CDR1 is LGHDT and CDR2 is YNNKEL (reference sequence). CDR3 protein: CASSQDHGSRETQYF. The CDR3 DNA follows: TGTGCCAGCAGCCAAGATCATGGCTCCCGGGAGACCCAGTACTTC.

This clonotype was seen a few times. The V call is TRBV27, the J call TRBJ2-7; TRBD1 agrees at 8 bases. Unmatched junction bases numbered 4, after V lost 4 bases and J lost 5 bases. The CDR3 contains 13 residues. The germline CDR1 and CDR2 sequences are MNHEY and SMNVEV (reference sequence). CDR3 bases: TGTGCCAGCAGTTATAAGACAGGGGACGAGCAGTACTTC. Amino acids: CASSYKTGDEQYF.

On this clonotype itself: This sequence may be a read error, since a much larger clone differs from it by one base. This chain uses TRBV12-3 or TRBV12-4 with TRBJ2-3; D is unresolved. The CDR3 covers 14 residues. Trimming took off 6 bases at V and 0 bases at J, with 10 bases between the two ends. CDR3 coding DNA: TGTGCCAGCAGACGGGCAGCCAGCACAGATACGCAGTATTTT. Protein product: CASRRAASTDTQYF.

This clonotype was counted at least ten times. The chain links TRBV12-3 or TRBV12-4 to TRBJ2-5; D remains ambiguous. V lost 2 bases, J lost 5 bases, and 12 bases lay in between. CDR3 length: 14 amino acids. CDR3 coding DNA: TGTGCCAGCAGTTTAAAGGAACTCGGCGAGACCCAGTACTTC. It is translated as CASSLKELGETQYF.

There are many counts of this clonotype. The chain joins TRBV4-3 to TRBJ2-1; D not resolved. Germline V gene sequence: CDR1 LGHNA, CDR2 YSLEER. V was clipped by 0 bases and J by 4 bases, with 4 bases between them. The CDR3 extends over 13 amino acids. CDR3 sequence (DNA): TGCGCCAGCAGCCAAGAACTTTACAATGAGCAGTTCTTC. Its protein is CASSQELYNEQFF.

The CDR3 DNA reads TGTGCCAGCAGCGCGCGGGGGGTAGGTTCTGATACGCAGTATTTT. This sequence encodes CASSARGVGSDTQYF. The chain couples TRBV11-2 to TRBJ2-3, with 8 bases that match TRBD2. This CDR3 is 15 amino acids long. V lost 5 bases to trimming and J lost 6 bases; unmatched junction nucleotides: 10. From germline, CDR1 is SGHAT and CDR2 FQNNGV.

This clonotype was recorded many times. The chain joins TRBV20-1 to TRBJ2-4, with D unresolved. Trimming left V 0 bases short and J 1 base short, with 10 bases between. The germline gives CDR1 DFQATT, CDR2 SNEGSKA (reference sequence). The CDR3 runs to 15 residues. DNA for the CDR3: TGCAGTGCTAGAGATCACCCCGGGGCCAAAAACATTCAGTACTTC. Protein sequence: CSARDHPGAKNIQYF.

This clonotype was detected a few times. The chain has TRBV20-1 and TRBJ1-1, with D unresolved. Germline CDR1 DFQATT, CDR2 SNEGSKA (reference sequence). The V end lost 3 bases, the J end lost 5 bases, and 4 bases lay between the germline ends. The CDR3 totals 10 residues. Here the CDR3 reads CSASQTEAFF. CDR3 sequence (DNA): TGCAGTGCTAGCCAAACTGAAGCTTTCTTT.

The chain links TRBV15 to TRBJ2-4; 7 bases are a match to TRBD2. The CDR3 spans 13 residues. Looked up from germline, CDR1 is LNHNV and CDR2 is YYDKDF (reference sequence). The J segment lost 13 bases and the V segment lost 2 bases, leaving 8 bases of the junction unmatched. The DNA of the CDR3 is TGTGCCACCAGCAGATCGCTCGCGGGAGAGCAGTACTTC. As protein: CATSRSLAGEQYF.